The T cell receptor beta chain under discussion was sequenced for a study of T-cell memory formation after mild COVID-19. One entry per CDR3 protein results from TCRdb running MiXCR on the 5' RACE reads. The table shows around 340,000 distinct CDR3 sequences, with over 13% occurring only once. This clonotype was picked up a small number of times. The V and J ends lost 1 base and 4 bases, in that order; junction bases with no gene match: 2. This CDR3 has 14 amino acids. Germline V gives CDR1 SGHRS, CDR2 YFSETQ. The sequenced material came from PBMCs or a T cell subset sorted from them (not recorded which). The V and J genes are TRBV5-1 and TRBJ2-3, with 8 nucleotides matching TRBD1. The sequence derives from a man between 18 and 35 years old who had mild COVID-19 (a few samples of this study predate the infection). Cell type and time point are not known. CDR3 bases: TGCGCCAGCAGCTTGTGGACAGGGCCAGATACGCAGTATTTT. It yields the protein CASSLWTGPDTQYF.